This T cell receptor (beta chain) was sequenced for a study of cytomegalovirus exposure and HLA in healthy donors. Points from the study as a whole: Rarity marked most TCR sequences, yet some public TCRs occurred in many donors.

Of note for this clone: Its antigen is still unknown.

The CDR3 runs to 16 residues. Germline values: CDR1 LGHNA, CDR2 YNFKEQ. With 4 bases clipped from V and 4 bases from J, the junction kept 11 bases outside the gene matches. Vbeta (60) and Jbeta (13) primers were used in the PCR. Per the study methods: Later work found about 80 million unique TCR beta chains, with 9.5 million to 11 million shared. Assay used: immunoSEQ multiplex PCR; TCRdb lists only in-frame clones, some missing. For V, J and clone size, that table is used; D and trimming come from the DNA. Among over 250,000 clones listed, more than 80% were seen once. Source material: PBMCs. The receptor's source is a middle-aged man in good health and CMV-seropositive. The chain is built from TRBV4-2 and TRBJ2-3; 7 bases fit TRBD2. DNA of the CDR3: TGTGCCAGCAGCCGTCTAGCGGCAGGAGGTCCAGATACGCAGTATTTT. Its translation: CASSRLAAGGPDTQYF.